Each of the 5 T cell receptor beta chains below was sequenced from the same sample in a study of T cell clonality in common variable immunodeficiency. Study-wide results and caveats: Common variable immunodeficiency TCR beta sequences reportedly had fewer deletions and N-nucleotide insertions.

These receptors lack a known antigen. Here immunoSEQ multiplex PCR was the method, and the copy in TCRdb shows in-frame clones only, minus some. This sample has about 26,000 clones, each found more than once. Sequencing was done on a sample of peripheral blood mononuclear cells. The receptors here all came from a human donor with common variable immunodeficiency.

This clone has a count of ten or more. The CDR3 end falls 3 residues outside the read, so it is completed with the germline J gene. The gene calls are TRBV30 and TRBJ2-3; the D gene is possibly TRBD2 (6 bases). CDR3 length equals 14 residues. With 0 bases removed from V and 6 bases from J, the gap between germline ends came to 13 bases. Germline-derived CDR1 and CDR2 are GTSNPN and SVGIG (reference sequence). Partial CDR3 DNA: TGTGCCTGGAGTGTTTTAGCGGCGTTGGATACG. Protein product: CAWSVLAALDT. Given in full, the CDR3 is CAWSVLAALDTQYF.

This clone was counted ten times or more. The DNA ends 3 residues before the CDR3 does, and the rest of the CDR3 is filled in from the germline J gene. The V call is TRBV30, the J call TRBJ1-2; weak D call: TRBD1 (5 bases). Germline loops: CDR1 GTSNPN, CDR2 SVGIG (reference sequence). Deletions cut 3 bases from V and 7 bases from J, with 12 bases between. This CDR3 has 12 amino acids. The covered CDR3 bases are TGTGCCTGGAGACCGACAGTGGGTGGC. Translated, it gives CAWRPTVGG. The complete CDR3 reads CAWRPTVGGYTF.

Concerning this clone itself: With the read ending 3 residues before the CDR3 end, the germline J gene is used to fill in that end. The V call is TRBV13, the J call TRBJ2-5; the match to TRBD2 covers 8 bases. V dropped 1 base and J dropped 3; count of bases not matched to a gene: 1. Germline assignment: CDR1 PRHDT and CDR2 FYEKMQ (reference sequence). The CDR3 spans 14 residues. CDR3 amino acids: CASSLEAGEETQYF. CDR3 DNA, as far as it was read: TGTGCCAGCAGCTTAGAAGCGGGAGAAGAGACC. Full variable domain (remainder filled in from reference TRBV13 and TRBJ2-5): AAGVIQSPRHLIKEKRETATLKCYPIPRHDTVYWYQQGPGQDPQFLISFYEKMQSDKGSIPDRFSAQQFSDYHSELNMSSLELGDSALYFCASSLEAGEETQYFGPGTRLLVL.

This clone showed up many times. The read ends 3 residues shy of where the CDR3 ends; the end is completed using the germline J gene. The rearrangement uses TRBV5-1 and TRBJ2-1; a weak D match, TRBD2 (5 bases). Germline V CDR1 and CDR2: SGHRS, YFSETQ. Trimming took 0 bases from V and 6 from J, leaving 16 bases between them. This CDR3 has 16 amino acids. The CDR3 bases that were read are TGCGCCAGCAGCTTGGGGAGCGGAGTAAGGTCCAATGAG. Residues: CASSLGSGVRSNE. The CDR3 in full is CASSLGSGVRSNEQFF.

Concerning this clone itself: The read comes to an end 3 residues before the CDR3 does, leaving the germline J gene to fill in the end. The rearrangement uses TRBV7-6 and TRBJ2-1, with TRBD2 matching over 9 bases. Germline V gene sequence: CDR1 SGHVS, CDR2 FNYEAQ. This CDR3 has 15 residues. The junction had 8 bases not matched to a gene; V was cut back by 5 bases and J by 6 bases. CDR3 sequence reads: CASSLRYSGGNEQFF. CDR3 DNA, as far as it was read: TGTGCCAGCAGCCTTAGGTATAGCGGGGGCAATGAG.